These 2 T cell receptor beta chains originate from one sample sequenced in a study of technical replicates of blood from a handful of donors. The repertoire was sequenced with immunoSEQ multiplex PCR; TCRdb's copy has only in-frame clones and lacks some. The top ten clones hold about 4.3% of a sample with about 73,000 clones, 90% to 95% of them seen once. Sequenced sample: PBMCs. All receptors come from a human donor in good health. Some clones in this sample may be carry-over from other donors' samples.

CDR3 protein: CASSLVCCRESYEQYF. DNA of the CDR3: TGTGCCAGCAGCTTAGTTTGTTGCCGGGAGAGCTACGAGCAGTACTTC. The chain carries TRBV11-2 and TRBJ2-7; a weak D match, TRBD2 (6 bases). CDR3 length: 16 residues. Germline CDR1 is SGHAT and CDR2 is FQNNGV. The germline V and J ends were trimmed by 1 base and 3 bases, with 16 bases remaining between them.

The chain carries TRBV5-4 and TRBJ2-7; D is possibly TRBD2 (5 bases). CDR3 length: 14 residues. Germline loops: CDR1 SGHNT, CDR2 YYREEE (reference sequence). Between the trimmed V and J ends, which lost 2 bases and 5 bases, there was a span of 14 bases. The CDR3 nucleotides read TGTGCCAGCAGCTTAGAGGACTCTGCTCACGAGCAGTACTTC. The encoded protein is CASSLEDSAHEQYF.